A single sample is the source of the 23 T cell receptor beta chains below, sequenced in a study of graft-versus-host responses after intestinal transplantation. These receptors have no known antigen. Assay used: immunoSEQ multiplex PCR; TCRdb lists only in-frame clones, some missing. Here the sample spans more than 95,000 clones, roughly nine tenths being singletons. Sequenced here: unstimulated CD4+ T cells sorted from spleen or lymph node cells, sampled before intestinal transplant. Source of these receptors: a human donor who received an intestinal transplant.

This rearrangement joins TRBV11-2 to TRBJ2-1, with D possibly TRBD2 on 6 matching bases. CDR3 length: 13 residues. Trimming cost V 3 bases and J 14 bases, with 17 bases left between them. The V gene's germline CDR1 is SGHAT and CDR2 FQNNGV. CDR3 residues: CASSLAPEGREFF. The CDR3 DNA follows: TGTGCCAGCAGCTTGGCCCCGGAGGGCCGCGAGTTCTTC. Together with reference TRBV11-2 and TRBJ2-1, the CDR3 gives the full variable domain: EAGVAQSPRYKIIEKRQSVAFWCNPISGHATLYWYQQILGQGPKLLIQFQNNGVVDDSQLPKDRFSAERLKGVDSTLKIQPAKLEDSAVYLCASSLAPEGREFFGPGTRLTVL.

The V gene is TRBV5-4, the J gene TRBJ1-4; unclear D gene. Germline V gives CDR1 SGHNT, CDR2 YYREEE (reference sequence). The CDR3 totals 14 residues. Trimming left V 9 bases short and J 8 bases short, with 20 bases between. The CDR3 region is CATREEAIGEKLFF. The CDR3 DNA follows: TGTGCCACCCGAGAGGAGGCCATTGGGGAAAAACTGTTTTTT.

This sequence joins TRBV10-3 and TRBJ1-2; 8 bases line up with TRBD1. The CDR3 consists of 15 residues. V was clipped by 10 bases and J by 8 bases; unmatched bases: 18. Looked up from germline, CDR1 is ENHRY and CDR2 is SYGVKD. CDR3 in DNA: TGTGCCACCTTACCATCAGGGGGCACGGGCCGGGGCTACACCTTC. This encodes CATLPSGGTGRGYTF.

In its sample, this clone was seen a few times. This chain links TRBV7-3 with TRBJ1-1, with D perhaps matching TRBD1 (6 bases). The CDR3 covers 14 residues. The V end was cut by 4 bases, the J end by 4 bases, with 13 bases between. Germline CDR1 is SGHTA and CDR2 is FQGTGA. CDR3 coding DNA: TGTGCCAGCAGCTCCTACAGGGTTAGCACTGAAGCTTTCTTT. It is translated as CASSSYRVSTEAFF. Full variable domain (remainder filled in from reference TRBV7-3 and TRBJ1-1): GAGVSQTPSNKVTEKGKYVELRCDPISGHTALYWYRQSLGQGPEFLIYFQGTGAADDSGLPNDRFFAVRPEGSVSTLKIQRTERGDSAVYLCASSSYRVSTEAFFGQGTRLTVV.

This clone was seen only a few times. In DNA form, the CDR3 reads TGTGCCAGCAGCTCTATTAGCGGGCCAACCTACGAGCAGTACTTC. This encodes CASSSISGPTYEQYF. The J gene is TRBJ2-7, the V gene TRBV5-6; 7 bases fit TRBD2. V dropped 3 bases and J dropped 2; count of bases not matched to a gene: 8. The CDR3 covers 15 residues. Germline V gene data show CDR1 as SGHDT and CDR2 as YYEEEE.

The rearrangement uses TRBV7-9 and TRBJ2-7; possible D gene TRBD1, 6 bases. The CDR3 runs 14 residues. Germline CDR1 SEHNR, CDR2 FQNEAQ (reference sequence). Trimming removed 2 bases at V and 7 bases at J, with 15 bases between. CDR3 DNA: TGTGCCAGCAGCTTAAACAACAGGGTTCTGGAGCAGTACTTC. It translates to CASSLNNRVLEQYF.

The chain is built from TRBV19 and TRBJ1-5, with D unresolved. Trimming took 1 base from V and 8 from J, leaving 6 bases between them. Germline loops: CDR1 LNHDA, CDR2 SQIVND (reference sequence). This CDR3 has 12 residues. CDR3 protein: CASSIVREPQHF. Written as DNA, the CDR3 is TGTGCCAGTAGTATAGTAAGGGAGCCCCAGCATTTT.

This rearrangement joins TRBV7-3 to TRBJ2-2; D gene uncertain. The germline V gene encodes CDR1 SGHTA and CDR2 FQGTGA. V lost 4 bases to trimming and J lost 0 bases, with 12 bases between them. CDR3 length: 16 amino acids. CDR3 region: CASSSASASNTGELFF. The CDR3, as DNA: TGTGCCAGCAGCTCCGCGAGCGCCTCGAACACCGGGGAGCTGTTTTTT. Combining the CDR3 with reference TRBV7-3 and TRBJ2-2 gives the whole variable domain GAGVSQTPSNKVTEKGKYVELRCDPISGHTALYWYRQSLGQGPEFLIYFQGTGAADDSGLPNDRFFAVRPEGSVSTLKIQRTERGDSAVYLCASSSASASNTGELFFGEGSRLTVL.

The V gene is TRBV4-1, the J gene TRBJ2-5; the D is unclear. Looked up from germline, CDR1 is MGHRA and CDR2 is YSYEKL. CDR3 size: 11 residues. Deletions cut 4 bases from V and 7 bases from J, with 7 bases between. In DNA form, the CDR3 reads TGCGCCAGCAGCCGCTCGGGGACCCAGTACTTC. Translated: CASSRSGTQYF.

The chain links TRBV10-3 to TRBJ1-6; 7 positions agree with TRBD1. CDR1 is ENHRY and CDR2 is SYGVKD in the germline V gene. Unmatched junction bases numbered 4, after V lost 1 base and J lost 4 bases. CDR3 size: 16 residues. CDR3 region: CAISELQGLYNSPLHF. CDR3 coding DNA: TGTGCCATCAGTGAGTTACAGGGGTTATATAATTCACCCCTCCACTTT.

The J gene is TRBJ1-2, the V gene TRBV5-6; TRBD1 matches 7 bases. The junction had 0 bases not matched to a gene; V was cut back by 0 bases and J by 7 bases. Germline V CDR1 and CDR2: SGHDT, YYEEEE. The CDR3 has 12 amino acids. CDR3 amino acids: CASSLGQGGYTF. CDR3 in DNA: TGTGCCAGCAGCTTGGGACAGGGTGGCTACACCTTC.

The V call is TRBV9, the J call TRBJ2-1; TRBD2 matches 9 bases. V lost 0 bases, J lost 3 bases, and 1 base stayed unmatched. The CDR3 length is 15 residues. Germline V lookup: CDR1 SGDLS, CDR2 YYNGEE. The chain's CDR3 is CASSVASGVYNEQFF. The DNA for the CDR3 is TGTGCCAGCAGCGTAGCTAGCGGGGTCTACAATGAGCAGTTCTTC.

The rearrangement links TRBV18 to TRBJ1-1; D gene uncertain. The V gene's germline CDR1 is KGHSH and CDR2 LQKENI. This CDR3 comprises 16 residues. Between the trimmed V and J ends, which lost 6 bases and 0 bases, there was a span of 17 bases. For the CDR3, the DNA is TGTGCCAGCTCTGCCACACATTCCAGCATGAACACTGAAGCTTTCTTT. Amino acid sequence: CASSATHSSMNTEAFF.

The chain combines TRBV6-5 with TRBJ1-1; perhaps TRBD1 as D (5 bases). CDR3 length: 14 amino acids. From germline, CDR1 is MNHEY and CDR2 SVGAGI. Trimming took 4 bases from V and 2 from J, leaving 11 bases between them. CDR3 amino acids: CASSLGELNTEAFF. Written as DNA, the CDR3 is TGTGCCAGCAGTTTAGGGGAGCTAAACACTGAAGCTTTCTTT.

The chain uses TRBV30 and TRBJ1-2; D is unclear. V was pared by 3 bases and J by 0 bases, with 11 bases between. The CDR3 is 14 amino acids. Germline-derived CDR1 and CDR2 are GTSNPN and SVGIG (reference sequence). CDR3 DNA sequence: TGTGCCTGGAGCGCCGGGATAGCTAACTATGGCTACACCTTC. Translation: CAWSAGIANYGYTF. Drawing the rest from reference TRBV30 and TRBJ1-2, the complete variable domain is SQTIHQWPATLVQPVGSPLSLECTVEGTSNPNLYWYRQAAGRGLQLLFYSVGIGQISSEVPQNLSASRPQDRQFILSSKKLLLSDSGFYLCAWSAGIANYGYTFGSGTRLTVV.

The CDR3 spells CASSPKEGSHTQYF. In nucleotides, the CDR3 is TGTGCCAGCAGCCCGAAAGAGGGGTCCCATACGCAGTATTTT. The gene calls are TRBV5-4 and TRBJ2-3; D is possibly TRBD1 or TRBD2 (5 bases each). Germline V gene data show CDR1 as SGHNT and CDR2 as YYREEE (reference sequence). Trimming removed 4 bases from V and 7 bases from J, with 16 bases in between. CDR3 length: 14 amino acids. Filled out from reference TRBV5-4 and TRBJ2-3, the complete variable domain reads ETGVTQSPTHLIKTRGQQVTLRCSSQSGHNTVSWYQQALGQGPQFIFQYYREEENGRGNFPPRFSGLQFPNYSSELNVNALELDDSALYLCASSPKEGSHTQYFGPGTRLTVL.

V and J are TRBV29-1 and TRBJ2-1, with 10 bases identical to TRBD2. Per the germline V gene, CDR1 is SQVTM and CDR2 is ANQGSEA. The ends lost 7 bases at V and 8 bases at J; junction bases unmatched: 11. The CDR3 spans 14 residues. The DNA for the CDR3 is TGCAGCGCTGGAAGCGGGAGGGCCACGGATGAGCAGTTCTTC. Amino acid sequence: CSAGSGRATDEQFF.

The chain joins TRBV5-1 to TRBJ2-3; D gene ambiguous. The germline V and J ends were trimmed by 1 base and 4 bases, with 4 bases remaining between them. This CDR3 contains 12 residues. Germline V gene data show CDR1 as SGHRS and CDR2 as YFSETQ. CDR3 protein: CASSLLADTQYF. In DNA form, the CDR3 reads TGCGCCAGCAGCTTGTTAGCAGATACGCAGTATTTT.

The genes are TRBV7-9 and TRBJ1-1; D is undetermined. Trimming removed 3 bases at V and 3 bases at J, with 14 bases between. This CDR3 has 15 amino acids. The germline gives CDR1 SEHNR, CDR2 FQNEAQ (reference sequence). CDR3 loop: CASSFLSLGDTEAFF. The CDR3 DNA reads TGTGCCAGCAGCTTTCTTTCCCTCGGGGACACTGAAGCTTTCTTT.

V usage is TRBV5-4 and J usage is TRBJ2-7; D ambiguous. The germline CDR1 and CDR2 sequences are SGHNT and YYREEE (reference sequence). The V end was cut by 5 bases, the J end by 3 bases, with 9 bases between. This CDR3 has 12 amino acids. The CDR3 DNA sequence: TGTGCCAGCAGGACTTGGGGCTACGAGCAGTACTTC. This encodes CASRTWGYEQYF.

In this sample, this clone turned up a few times. V and J are TRBV5-1 and TRBJ2-6, with a weak D call TRBD1 (6 bases). The CDR3 length is 16 residues. V was shortened by 0 bases and J by 2 bases, with 9 bases between the two germline ends. Germline V lookup: CDR1 SGHRS, CDR2 YFSETQ. The CDR3, as DNA: TGCGCCAGCAGCTTGGACAGGGATCCTGGGGCCAACGTCCTGACTTTC. The encoded protein is CASSLDRDPGANVLTF.

The gene calls are TRBV6-6 and TRBJ2-7; no definite D call. The V and J ends lost 7 bases and 6 bases respectively, with 13 bases between them. Germline-derived CDR1 and CDR2 are MNHNY and SVGAGI (reference sequence). CDR3 length: 12 residues. CDR3 loop: CASTANRREQYF. CDR3 nucleotide sequence: TGTGCCAGCACCGCAAACCGGCGCGAGCAGTACTTC.

The V gene is TRBV11-2, the J gene TRBJ2-7, with 7 positions matching TRBD2. The V segment lost 1 base and the J segment 0 bases; nucleotides outside the gene matches: 9. The length of the CDR3 is 17 residues. Germline CDR1 reads SGHAT; CDR2 reads FQNNGV. Here the CDR3 DNA reads TGTGCCAGCAGCTTAGGGTTGGGGGGGGATCTCTCCTACGAGCAGTACTTC. Its translation is CASSLGLGGDLSYEQYF.